Listed below are T cell receptor beta chains from one sample, sequenced in a study of blood T cell repertoires in COVID-19. Profiling relied on immunoSEQ multiplex PCR, and the TCRdb table lists in-frame clones only, not all of them. The table records about 480,000 clones, approximately 86% of them present only once. The sequencing sample was made of PBMCs or T cells enriched from blood (not recorded which). Receptor source: a woman aged 55-75 years who had recovered from COVID-19. Each CDR3 is given with its conserved first and last residue. A D gene is named only where the DNA matches it firmly. Not every row has a clone size; where given, it reads once, few, many or a size class.

clone size: NA
D gene: NA
V gene: TRBV5-4
J gene: TRBJ2-3
CDR3 DNA: TGTGCCAGCAGCTTCCCTAGCACAGATACGCAGTATTTT
CDR3 protein: CASSFPSTDTQYF

clone size: NA
D gene: TRBD1
V gene: TRBV2
J gene: TRBJ2-2
CDR3 DNA: TGTGCCAGCAGAGGGACAGGGAACACCGGGGAGCTGTTTTTT
CDR3 protein: CASRGTGNTGELFF

clone size: NA
D gene: TRBD2
V gene: TRBV10-3
J gene: TRBJ2-5
CDR3 DNA: TGTGCCATCAGTGAGAACAGCGGGGGGGCGGAGACCCAGTACTTC
CDR3 protein: CAISENSGGAETQYF

clone size: NA
D gene: NA
V gene: TRBV18
J gene: TRBJ1-2
CDR3 DNA: TGTGCCAGCTCACCAAACAGACAGATATATGGCTACACCTTC
CDR3 protein: CASSPNRQIYGYTF

clone size: NA
D gene: TRBD1
V gene: TRBV3-1/TRBV3-2
J gene: TRBJ1-3
CDR3 DNA: TGTGCCAGCAGCCGGGACAGGGTATCTGGAAACACCATATATTTT
CDR3 protein: CASSRDRVSGNTIYF

clone size: NA
D gene: TRBD1
V gene: TRBV7-6
J gene: TRBJ2-7
CDR3 DNA: TGTGCCAGCAGCTCCCTCCAGGGGGCGGCTTACGAGCAGTACTTC
CDR3 protein: CASSSLQGAAYEQYF

clone size: NA
D gene: TRBD1
V gene: TRBV2
J gene: TRBJ1-5
CDR3 DNA: TGTGCCAGCAGTGACGACAGGGAGAATAGTCAGCCCCAGCATTTT
CDR3 protein: CASSDDRENSQPQHF

clone size: once
D gene: NA
V gene: TRBV5-8
J gene: TRBJ1-4
CDR3 DNA: TGTGCCAGCAGCTCGGATGGGGGCGATAATGAAAAACTGTTTTTT
CDR3 protein: CASSSDGGDNEKLFF

clone size: NA
D gene: TRBD1
V gene: TRBV15
J gene: TRBJ1-1
CDR3 DNA: TGTGCCACCAGCGCCCGAACAGGGGGCACTGAAGCTTTCTTT
CDR3 protein: CATSARTGGTEAFF

clone size: NA
D gene: TRBD1
V gene: TRBV5-1
J gene: TRBJ1-6
CDR3 DNA: TGCGCCAGCAGCTTGGGACAGGGGGATTCACCCCTCCACTTT
CDR3 protein: CASSLGQGDSPLHF

clone size: once
D gene: TRBD1
V gene: TRBV27
J gene: TRBJ1-2
CDR3 DNA: TGTGCCAGCAGTCCTATACAGGGGACGCTCTATGGCTACACCTTC
CDR3 protein: CASSPIQGTLYGYTF

clone size: NA
D gene: NA
V gene: TRBV6-5
J gene: TRBJ1-6
CDR3 DNA: TGTGCCAGCAGTTACCGGGAACAGAATTCACCCCTCCACTTT
CDR3 protein: CASSYREQNSPLHF

clone size: NA
D gene: TRBD1
V gene: TRBV19
J gene: TRBJ2-6
CDR3 DNA: TGTGCCAGTAGTAGGGGAGAACCGGGACAGGGGTGGCCTGGGGCCAACGTCCTGACTTTC
CDR3 protein: CASSRGEPGQGWPGANVLTF

clone size: once
D gene: NA
V gene: TRBV5-1
J gene: TRBJ2-2
CDR3 DNA: TGCGCCAGCAGCAGACAGGCGGGGAACACCGGGGAGCTGTTTTTT
CDR3 protein: CASSRQAGNTGELFF

clone size: NA
D gene: TRBD1
V gene: TRBV12-5
J gene: TRBJ1-4
CDR3 DNA: TGTGCTAGTGGTTTGGACCGGGACAGGTTAAAGGGGAATGAAAAACTGTTTTTT
CDR3 protein: CASGLDRDRLKGNEKLFF

clone size: NA
D gene: NA
V gene: TRBV7-2
J gene: TRBJ2-1
CDR3 DNA: TGTGCCAGCAGCTTAGGGCCCCACTACAATGAGCAGTTCTTC
CDR3 protein: CASSLGPHYNEQFF

clone size: NA
D gene: TRBD1
V gene: TRBV19
J gene: TRBJ1-1
CDR3 DNA: TGTGCCAGTAGTATAGGGGGGGCAGGGGGCAGGACTGAAGCTTTCTTT
CDR3 protein: CASSIGGAGGRTEAFF

clone size: NA
D gene: TRBD1
V gene: TRBV13
J gene: TRBJ2-7
CDR3 DNA: TGTGCCAGCAGCCTACAGGGGCGGTCCTACGAGCAGTACTTC
CDR3 protein: CASSLQGRSYEQYF

clone size: NA
D gene: NA
V gene: TRBV6-5
J gene: TRBJ1-4
CDR3 DNA: TGTGCCAGCAGTCGGAGGGCTAGGGAAAAACTGTTTTTT
CDR3 protein: CASSRRAREKLFF

clone size: NA
D gene: TRBD1
V gene: TRBV25-1
J gene: TRBJ1-2
CDR3 DNA: TGTGCCAGCAGTGGGGACAGGGTTTGGGGCTACACCTTC
CDR3 protein: CASSGDRVWGYTF

clone size: NA
D gene: NA
V gene: TRBV2
J gene: TRBJ1-5
CDR3 DNA: TGTGCCAGCAGTGAATGGGCACAGGGAGATCAGCCCCAGCATTTT
CDR3 protein: CASSEWAQGDQPQHF

clone size: NA
D gene: NA
V gene: TRBV15
J gene: TRBJ2-5
CDR3 DNA: TGTGCCACCAGCAGAGACACGGACAGTCAAGAGACCCAGTACTTC
CDR3 protein: CATSRDTDSQETQYF

clone size: NA
D gene: NA
V gene: TRBV5-1
J gene: TRBJ1-3
CDR3 DNA: TGCGCCAGCAGCTTGGCCACGGGGGGTGCCTTCTCTGGAAACACCATATATTTT
CDR3 protein: CASSLATGGAFSGNTIYF

clone size: NA
D gene: NA
V gene: TRBV5-6
J gene: TRBJ1-6
CDR3 DNA: TGTGCCAGCAGCTACAGACATTCACCCCTCCACTTT
CDR3 protein: CASSYRHSPLHF

clone size: NA
D gene: TRBD1
V gene: TRBV7-8
J gene: TRBJ2-3
CDR3 DNA: TGTGCCAGCAGCCCCCAGAACAGGGGGCCCACAGATACGCAGTATTTT
CDR3 protein: CASSPQNRGPTDTQYF

clone size: NA
D gene: TRBD1
V gene: TRBV20-1
J gene: TRBJ2-3
CDR3 DNA: TGCAGTGCAAGTGGGACAGCGTCTTTTCCGCGCACAGATACGCAGTATTTT
CDR3 protein: CSASGTASFPRTDTQYF

clone size: NA
D gene: NA
V gene: TRBV12-5
J gene: TRBJ1-4
CDR3 DNA: TGTGCTAGTGGTTTGACGGGGCCCGGGGGAGAAAAACTGTTTTTT
CDR3 protein: CASGLTGPGGEKLFF

clone size: NA
D gene: TRBD1
V gene: TRBV5-1
J gene: TRBJ1-6
CDR3 DNA: TGCGCCAGCAGCTTTGGGACAGACTCTTCACCCCTCCACTTT
CDR3 protein: CASSFGTDSSPLHF

clone size: NA
D gene: NA
V gene: TRBV5-1
J gene: TRBJ1-4
CDR3 DNA: TGCGCCAGCAGCTCCGGGATCTCAACTAATGAAAAACTGTTTTTT
CDR3 protein: CASSSGISTNEKLFF

clone size: NA
D gene: NA
V gene: TRBV6-5
J gene: TRBJ2-7
CDR3 DNA: TGTGCCAGCAGTTACTCTGACTTCTCCTACGAGCAGTACTTC
CDR3 protein: CASSYSDFSYEQYF

clone size: NA
D gene: TRBD1
V gene: TRBV20-1
J gene: TRBJ2-4
CDR3 DNA: TGCAGTGCTAGTGTCGGACAGGGGGCCGGAGCCAAAAACATTCAGTACTTC
CDR3 protein: CSASVGQGAGAKNIQYF

clone size: NA
D gene: NA
V gene: TRBV21-1
J gene: TRBJ1-2
CDR3 DNA: TGTGCCAGCAGCGCAGGGCAGGGGGCTAACTATGGCTACACCTTC
CDR3 protein: CASSAGQGANYGYTF

clone size: NA
D gene: NA
V gene: TRBV9
J gene: TRBJ2-3
CDR3 DNA: TGTGCCAGCAGCGTAGCTACGAGGGAAGAGTTATCATTT
CDR3 protein: CASSVATREELSF

clone size: NA
D gene: TRBD1
V gene: TRBV13
J gene: TRBJ1-2
CDR3 DNA: TGTGCCAGCAGCTGGTTAGGGACAGCCCGCGGGTATGGCTACACCTTC
CDR3 protein: CASSWLGTARGYGYTF

clone size: NA
D gene: TRBD1
V gene: TRBV18
J gene: TRBJ1-5
CDR3 DNA: TGTGCCAGCTCAAGCTCGGGACAGGTGTATCAGCCCCAGCATTTT
CDR3 protein: CASSSSGQVYQPQHF

clone size: NA
D gene: NA
V gene: TRBV10-3
J gene: TRBJ1-6
CDR3 DNA: TGTGCCGCCCGGCGGGAGTCAGGGGAGGGTTCACCCCTCCACTTT
CDR3 protein: CAARRESGEGSPLHF

clone size: NA
D gene: NA
V gene: TRBV7-7
J gene: TRBJ1-6
CDR3 DNA: TGTGCCAGCAGTCCGAGCCTGAATTCACCCCTCCACTTT
CDR3 protein: CASSPSLNSPLHF

clone size: NA
D gene: NA
V gene: TRBV7-2
J gene: TRBJ1-2
CDR3 DNA: TGTGCCAGCAGCTTATATCAAACCGCAGGAAAATATGGCTACACCTTC
CDR3 protein: CASSLYQTAGKYGYTF

clone size: NA
D gene: TRBD1
V gene: TRBV5-4
J gene: TRBJ2-1
CDR3 DNA: TGTGCCAGCTCTCAGACAGGGGGCAATGAGCAGTTCTTC
CDR3 protein: CASSQTGGNEQFF

clone size: NA
D gene: NA
V gene: TRBV25-1
J gene: TRBJ1-2
CDR3 DNA: TGTGCCAGCAGTGGCGGGGCTTATGGCTACACCTTC
CDR3 protein: CASSGGAYGYTF

clone size: once
D gene: TRBD1
V gene: TRBV5-1
J gene: TRBJ2-7
CDR3 DNA: TGCGCCAGCAGCTCCGGACAGGGATCCTCCGAGCAGTACTTC
CDR3 protein: CASSSGQGSSEQYF

clone size: NA
D gene: TRBD2
V gene: TRBV30
J gene: TRBJ2-1
CDR3 DNA: TGTGCCTGGAGTGAGGGACTAGCGGGTGAGCAGTTCTTC
CDR3 protein: CAWSEGLAGEQFF

clone size: few
D gene: TRBD1
V gene: TRBV5-6
J gene: TRBJ1-2
CDR3 DNA: TGTGCCAGCAGCAGACAGGGTATAGTCTCTGCTAACTATGGCTACACCTTC
CDR3 protein: CASSRQGIVSANYGYTF

clone size: NA
D gene: TRBD1
V gene: TRBV5-1
J gene: TRBJ2-2
CDR3 DNA: TGCGCCAGCAGCTTCTCCTTCGACAGGGGATCCGGGGAGCTGTTTTTT
CDR3 protein: CASSFSFDRGSGELFF

clone size: once
D gene: TRBD1
V gene: TRBV7-2
J gene: TRBJ2-1
CDR3 DNA: TGTGCCAGCAGCTGGACAGGGTCTGGGGTCTACAATGAGCAGTTCTTC
CDR3 protein: CASSWTGSGVYNEQFF

clone size: NA
D gene: TRBD1
V gene: TRBV6-5
J gene: TRBJ1-1
CDR3 DNA: TGTGCCAGCAGGTTGACAGGGAGGACTGAAGCTTTCTTT
CDR3 protein: CASRLTGRTEAFF

clone size: NA
D gene: TRBD1
V gene: TRBV6-5
J gene: TRBJ1-4
CDR3 DNA: TGTGCCAGCAGTTACGGGACAGGGTTTGAAAAACTGTTTTTT
CDR3 protein: CASSYGTGFEKLFF

clone size: NA
D gene: TRBD2
V gene: TRBV5-8
J gene: TRBJ2-1
CDR3 DNA: TGTGCCAGCAGCTTGCGGAGCGGGGGGGGCTCCTACAATGAGCAGTTCTTC
CDR3 protein: CASSLRSGGGSYNEQFF

clone size: NA
D gene: NA
V gene: TRBV5-1
J gene: TRBJ1-4
CDR3 DNA: TGCGCCAGCAGCTTGGCCTCGGGGGGTGGAGAAAAACTGTTTTTT
CDR3 protein: CASSLASGGGEKLFF

clone size: NA
D gene: TRBD1
V gene: TRBV19
J gene: TRBJ1-2
CDR3 DNA: TGTGCCAGTAGTATAGCTACAGGGGGCGTCGGTGGCTACACCTTC
CDR3 protein: CASSIATGGVGGYTF

clone size: NA
D gene: TRBD1
V gene: TRBV6-6
J gene: TRBJ1-3
CDR3 DNA: TGTGCCAGCAACCCCGGGACAGTGGGGGGAGGAAACACCATATATTTT
CDR3 protein: CASNPGTVGGGNTIYF

clone size: NA
D gene: NA
V gene: TRBV12-3/TRBV12-4
J gene: TRBJ1-3
CDR3 DNA: TGTGCCAGCTGTAACAACCTCGGAAACACCATATATTTT
CDR3 protein: CASCNNLGNTIYF

clone size: NA
D gene: NA
V gene: TRBV27
J gene: TRBJ2-7
CDR3 DNA: TGTGCCAGCAGTTTATCTACTTCCTACGAGCAGTACTTC
CDR3 protein: CASSLSTSYEQYF

clone size: NA
D gene: TRBD1
V gene: TRBV2
J gene: TRBJ2-4
CDR3 DNA: TGTGCCAGCGCCACGGACAGGGGTGAAAACATTCAGTACTTC
CDR3 protein: CASATDRGENIQYF

clone size: NA
D gene: NA
V gene: TRBV18
J gene: TRBJ1-5
CDR3 DNA: TGTGCCAGCTCACCAGACAGAAATCAGCCCCAGCATTTT
CDR3 protein: CASSPDRNQPQHF

clone size: NA
D gene: NA
V gene: TRBV30
J gene: TRBJ1-4
CDR3 DNA: TGTGCCGTCAGGGGAGCAACTAATGAAAAACTGTTTTTT
CDR3 protein: CAVRGATNEKLFF